This entry concerns a single T cell receptor (beta chain). J lost 6 bases, V lost 7 bases, and 6 bases had no gene match. The CDR3 spans 13 residues. Germline V gives CDR1 MNHEY, CDR2 SVGAGI. A sample-barcoded 5' primer and a J-beta primer mix were used in a second PCR of roughly 7 to 11 cycles. TCRdb passed the 5' RACE reads through MiXCR, listing each CDR3 protein once. The table shows about 1 million distinct CDR3 sequences, with 40% to 45% occurring only once. The sample is drawn from a study of blood T cells in healthy people across ages. The sequence came from a woman aged 60-75 years in good health. Sequencing was done on a sample of blood. V usage is TRBV6-5 and J usage is TRBJ1-2; 9 nucleotides line up with TRBD1. Here the CDR3 DNA reads TGTGCCAGCACCAATGGACAGGGGAATGGCTACACCTTC. Encoded protein: CASTNGQGNGYTF.